This TCR beta chain comes out of a study of blood T cell repertoires in COVID-19. Study-level background: Sample material is recorded as cDNA or gDNA derived from T cells, B-cell-depleted T cells, or PBMCs.

As to this clone: Other DNA sequences within the sample encode an identical CDR3.

Some clones are missing from TCRdb's copy, which holds only in-frame ones; the method was immunoSEQ multiplex PCR. The data contain more than 300,000 clones, around 83% of them singletons. This receptor was obtained from a woman between 45 and 65 years old who had recovered from COVID-19. Sequencing input: PBMCs or T cells enriched from blood (not recorded which).

The CDR3 DNA follows: TGTGCCAGCAGTTATGGCGAGACCCAGTACTTC. As protein: CASSYGETQYF. The V gene is TRBV6-2 or TRBV6-3, the J gene TRBJ2-5; D gene uncertain. This CDR3 has 11 amino acids. Germline CDR1 is MNHEY and CDR2 is SVGEGT. The V gene lost 3 bases and the J gene lost 5 bases, with 4 bases spanning the gap.